These 24 T cell receptor beta chains came from one sample sequenced in a study of T cell responses to AZD1222 COVID-19 vaccine. Produced via immunoSEQ multiplex PCR; TCRdb's table is partial and in-frame only. The sample shows roughly 150,000 clones, about 92% of them seen only once. The specimen comprised peripheral blood, sampled on day 0 of AZD1222 vaccination. Receptors were obtained from an adult in good health.

The chain couples TRBV3-1 (or the pseudogene TRBV3-2) to TRBJ1-1; no clear D gene. Trimming took 1 base from V and 5 from J, leaving 8 bases between them. The CDR3 is 13 residues long. Germline CDR1 LGHDT, CDR2 YNNKEL (reference sequence). The CDR3 DNA reads TGTGCCAGCAGCCAAGTAGGAGGGACTGAAGCTTTCTTT. Amino acids: CASSQVGGTEAFF.

V is TRBV6-5 and J is TRBJ2-7; TRBD1 agrees at 10 bases. This CDR3 spans 14 amino acids. Germline loops: CDR1 MNHEY, CDR2 SVGAGI. Trimming at V came to 7 bases and at J to 4 bases, leaving 7 bases not matched to a gene. CDR3: CASNRDRGPYEQYF. In DNA form, the CDR3 reads TGTGCCAGCAATCGAGACAGGGGGCCATACGAGCAGTACTTC.

V gene TRBV12-5 combines with J gene TRBJ1-1; 9 bases fit TRBD1. V lost 2 bases, J lost 8 bases, and 12 bases stayed unmatched. CDR3 size: 16 residues. Germline assignment: CDR1 LGHNT and CDR2 FRNRAP. CDR3 amino acids: CASGLLLPGQGREAFF. The CDR3 DNA reads TGTGCTAGTGGTTTGCTGCTCCCGGGACAGGGCAGAGAAGCTTTCTTT.

This clone turned up a few times. This sequence joins TRBV30 and TRBJ1-2, with unresolved D. The germline CDR1 and CDR2 sequences are GTSNPN and SVGIG (reference sequence). The CDR3 runs to 12 residues. The V end lost 5 bases, the J end lost 4 bases, and 11 bases lay between the germline ends. CDR3 sequence: CAWAPGTYGYTF. For the CDR3, the DNA is TGTGCCTGGGCCCCGGGAACCTATGGCTACACCTTC.

The gene calls are TRBV27 and TRBJ2-2, with D perhaps TRBD1 or TRBD2 (6 bases each). Germline V gene sequence: CDR1 MNHEY, CDR2 SMNVEV (reference sequence). The CDR3 extends over 16 amino acids. The CDR3 nucleotides read TGTGCTCCAGGGGCTCTTGGGAGGTTAAACACCGGGGAGCTGTTTTTT. Its translation: CAPGALGRLNTGELFF.

This chain joins TRBV29-1 and TRBJ1-2, with TRBD1 as a possible D gene (6 bases). The germline gives CDR1 SQVTM, CDR2 ANQGSEA. V lost 6 bases and J 8 bases, leaving 16 bases between the germline ends. The CDR3 sequence is 12 residues long. The DNA for the CDR3 is TGCAGCGTCGGCCGGGGGGCGTGGGGCTACACCTTC. Protein product: CSVGRGAWGYTF.

The gene calls are TRBV3-1 (or the pseudogene TRBV3-2) and TRBJ1-3; 7 bases are shared with TRBD1. The CDR3 loop spans 15 amino acids. V dropped 1 base and J dropped 4; count of bases not matched to a gene: 4. The germline V gene has CDR1 LGHDT and CDR2 YNNKEL (reference sequence). The CDR3: CASSQGQTGGNTIYF. The CDR3 bases are TGTGCCAGCAGCCAAGGTCAGACAGGGGGAAACACCATATATTTT.

Of note for this clone: Other DNA variants within this sample encode the same CDR3. The chain couples TRBV4-1 to TRBJ2-7; 7 bases agree with TRBD1. V lost 1 base and J lost 4; bases outside the gene matches: 7. The CDR3 has 15 amino acids. Germline CDR1 and CDR2: MGHRA and YSYEKL. CDR3 DNA sequence: TGCGCCAGCAGCCAAGCGTGGGACAGACGATACGAGCAGTACTTC. Its translation: CASSQAWDRRYEQYF.

The V call is TRBV19, the J call TRBJ1-2; 7 bases are a match to TRBD1. V gave up 10 bases and J gave up 8 bases; unmatched junction bases: 7. The CDR3 contains 11 residues. Per germline, CDR1 LNHDA and CDR2 SQIVND (reference sequence). The CDR3 DNA follows: TGTGCCACCCGAGGGGGCTGGGGCTACACCTTC. It yields the protein CATRGGWGYTF.

V gene TRBV11-1 combines with J gene TRBJ2-7; D gene unclear. The CDR3 is made up of 14 amino acids. Per germline, CDR1 SGHAT and CDR2 FQDESV (reference sequence). The CDR3 sequence is CAPAVSKISYEQYF. The CDR3 nucleotides are TGTGCGCCCGCGGTAAGTAAGATTTCCTACGAGCAGTACTTC.

The rearrangement uses TRBV24-1 and TRBJ2-2, with D maybe TRBD2 (6 bases). Trimming shortened V by 3 bases and J by 7 bases, and 8 bases separated the two germline ends. Looked up from germline, CDR1 is KGHDR and CDR2 is SFDVKD. The CDR3 is 13 amino acids. The CDR3 here is CATSDLSGGELFF. The CDR3 nucleotides are TGTGCCACCAGTGATCTTAGCGGCGGGGAGCTGTTTTTT.

This chain connects TRBV6-2 or TRBV6-3 to TRBJ1-5, with 8 positions matching TRBD1. The germline CDR1 and CDR2 sequences are MNHEY and SVGEGT. There are 15 residues in the CDR3. With V trimmed by 5 bases and J by 3 bases, 6 bases remained unmatched. The DNA for the CDR3 is TGTGCCAGCAGTGTCAGGGGGCTTTTCAATCAGCCCCAGCATTTT. It encodes CASSVRGLFNQPQHF.

Notes on this clone: One junction end disagrees with the germline gene, perhaps due to a read error. This rearrangement joins TRBV5-1 to TRBJ2-2, with D hard to call. This CDR3 contains 13 residues. Germline V gene lookup returns CDR1 SGHRS and CDR2 YFSETQ. CDR3 loop: CATSEANTGELFF. CDR3 nucleotides: TGCGCCACCAGCGAAGCGAACACCGGGGAGCTGTTTTTT.

The rearrangement uses TRBV11-2 and TRBJ2-1; D gene ambiguous. This CDR3 has 12 residues. Per germline, CDR1 SGHAT and CDR2 FQNNGV. V was trimmed by 0 bases and J by 7 bases, leaving 4 bases between them. The CDR3 region is CASSLEGNEQFF. CDR3 sequence (DNA): TGTGCCAGCAGCTTAGAGGGGAATGAGCAGTTCTTC.

The chain recombines TRBV28 with TRBJ1-5; perhaps TRBD1 as D (5 bases). Germline loops: CDR1 MDHEN, CDR2 SYDVKM. This CDR3 spans 17 amino acids. Trimming cost V 3 bases and J 1 base, with 16 bases left between them. CDR3 region: CASSFIGAGWSNQPQHF. The CDR3 DNA reads TGTGCCAGCAGTTTCATCGGGGCTGGTTGGAGCAATCAGCCCCAGCATTTT.

This clone was seen a single time. The V call is TRBV7-9, the J call TRBJ1-2; a possible D gene is TRBD1 (6 bases). Germline loops: CDR1 SEHNR, CDR2 FQNEAQ (reference sequence). This CDR3 is 13 amino acids long. The V gene lost 5 bases and the J gene lost 3 bases, with 10 bases spanning the gap. The CDR3 nucleotides are TGTGCCAGCAGCCCGGACAGTGACTATGGCTACACCTTC. It translates to CASSPDSDYGYTF.

The CDR3 loop reads CAWKGRGQGNNSPLHF. CDR3 bases: TGTGCCTGGAAAGGGCGAGGACAGGGGAATAATTCACCCCTCCACTTT. The gene calls are TRBV30 and TRBJ1-6, with 9 bases fitting TRBD1. Germline V gene lookup returns CDR1 GTSNPN and CDR2 SVGIG (reference sequence). V lost 4 bases to trimming and J lost 5 bases; unmatched junction nucleotides: 9. The CDR3 covers 16 residues.

The chain carries TRBV7-8 and TRBJ1-1; D unclear. V lost 0 bases to trimming and J lost 0 bases, with 14 bases between them. The CDR3 sequence is 17 residues long. CDR1 and CDR2 from the germline V gene are SGHVS and FQNEAQ. CDR3 coding DNA: TGTGCCAGCAGCTTAGCTCGGGCAGGATTCTTGAACACTGAAGCTTTCTTT. Its protein is CASSLARAGFLNTEAFF.

This chain connects TRBV19 to TRBJ1-1, with a possible D match to TRBD1 (5 bases). Looked up from germline, CDR1 is LNHDA and CDR2 is SQIVND (reference sequence). V lost 1 base and J lost 4, with 13 bases in between. The CDR3 extends over 15 amino acids. The CDR3 DNA sequence: TGTGCCAGTAGTATAGCGAGACAGAGGAGCACTGAAGCTTTCTTT. Translated, it gives CASSIARQRSTEAFF. Supplemented by reference TRBV19 and TRBJ1-1, the full variable domain reads DGGITQSPKYLFRKEGQNVTLSCEQNLNHDAMYWYRQDPGQGLRLIYYSQIVNDFQKGDIAEGYSVSREKKESFPLTVTSAQKNPTAFYLCASSIARQRSTEAFFGQGTRLTVV.

This clone was counted once. V gene TRBV9 combines with J gene TRBJ2-2; TRBD1 might be the D (6 bases). Germline V gives CDR1 SGDLS, CDR2 YYNGEE. The CDR3 has 12 residues. The V end was cut by 7 bases, the J end by 7 bases, with 11 bases between. The CDR3 is CASLGAGGELFF. CDR3 sequence (DNA): TGTGCCAGCCTGGGGGCAGGCGGGGAGCTGTTTTTT. The whole variable domain, filled in from reference TRBV9 and TRBJ2-2, reads DSGVTQTPKHLITATGQRVTLRCSPRSGDLSVYWYQQSLDQGLQFLIQYYNGEERAKGNILERFSAQQFPDLHSELNLSSLELGDSALYFCASLGAGGELFFGEGSRLTVL.

The J gene is TRBJ1-1, the V gene TRBV6-5; TRBD1 is a possible D gene (5 bases). The CDR3 has 14 residues. V dropped 7 bases and J dropped 3 bases, with 15 bases sitting between them. Germline-derived CDR1 and CDR2 are MNHEY and SVGAGI. In nucleotides, the CDR3 is TGTGCCAGCAATTTGGGGGGGAGGTACACTGAAGCTTTCTTT. It specifies CASNLGGRYTEAFF.

The rearrangement joins TRBV28 to TRBJ2-3, with 7 bases aligning to TRBD1. J gave up 4 bases and V 6 bases, and 4 bases lay outside the gene matches. Per germline, CDR1 MDHEN and CDR2 SYDVKM. This CDR3 is 13 amino acids long. CDR3 coding DNA: TGTGCCAGCAGCCAAGGACAGGCAGATACGCAGTATTTT. Its translation is CASSQGQADTQYF.

The CDR3 is CASSQKEGIIRNQPQHF. CDR3 DNA: TGCGCCAGCAGCCAAAAGGAGGGGATAATACGCAATCAGCCCCAGCATTTT. The rearrangement uses TRBV4-1 and TRBJ1-5; maybe TRBD1 (5 bases). The CDR3 runs to 17 residues. In germline, CDR1 is MGHRA, CDR2 YSYEKL. V lost 2 bases to trimming and J lost 2 bases, with 16 bases between them.

There are a few counts of this clone. The chain links TRBV7-3 to TRBJ1-1; D unresolved. V lost 2 bases, J lost 1 base, and 5 bases lay in between. Per the germline V gene, CDR1 is SGHTA and CDR2 is FQGTGA. The CDR3 has 13 residues. In DNA, the CDR3 is TGTGCCAGCAGCTTACAGCCGAACACTGAAGCTTTCTTT. Amino acids: CASSLQPNTEAFF.